This T cell receptor (beta chain) emerged from a study of early T cells in non-severe SARS-CoV-2 infection. Study-wide background: Sequencing used unsorted whole-blood bulk RNA, so chains lack pairing.

V was cut by 0 bases and J by 4 bases, with 13 bases left in between. The CDR3 consists of 16 residues. Germline CDR1 reads SGHAT; CDR2 reads FQNNGV. Study-wide results and caveats: The matching step, a VDJdb search, favored anti-spike CD8 responses and missed private and CD4 specificities.

This clonotype was seen repeatedly, ten times or more. Antigen: not known. Unique molecular identifiers were added to individual cDNA molecules. TCRdb itself ran the 5' RACE reads through MiXCR, one entry per CDR3 protein. The repertoire holds more than 65,000 distinct CDR3 sequences, with roughly 13% as singletons. This receptor was obtained from an adult who was a healthcare worker with PCR-confirmed SARS-CoV-2 infection or an uninfected control (not recorded which). The chain links TRBV11-2 to TRBJ1-5; tentative D call: TRBD1 (5 bases). Sequencing was performed on whole blood. CDR3 DNA sequence: TGTGCCAGCAGCTTAGACAGGCTCGGGGGAAATCAGCCCCAGCATTTT. It translates to CASSLDRLGGNQPQHF.